This TCR beta chain is drawn from a study of blood T cell repertoires in COVID-19. On the study more broadly: Donors in the United States, Italy and Spain gave samples during acute or convalescent COVID-19.

Sequencing was performed with immunoSEQ multiplex PCR; in TCRdb, only in-frame clones are kept and a portion is missing. The sample holds 150,000 to 200,000 clones; 70% to 80% are singletons and the top ten take under 7%. This clone has just a few counts. This TCR was sampled from a woman aged 40 to 50 with COVID-19, enrolled during active disease. Sequencing was carried out using peripheral blood.

The CDR3 nucleotides are TGTGCCAGTAGTACGACAGGGGGCCGGGAGACGCAGTATTTT. This translates into CASSTTGGRETQYF. V usage is TRBV19 and J usage is TRBJ2-3, with TRBD1 matching 10 bases. Germline V gene sequence: CDR1 LNHDA, CDR2 SQIVND (reference sequence). CDR3 length: 14 amino acids. With V trimmed by 4 bases and J by 9 bases, 7 bases remained unmatched.